These 26 T cell receptor beta chains were sequenced from one sample in a study of blood T cell repertoires in COVID-19. Here immunoSEQ multiplex PCR was the method, and the copy in TCRdb shows in-frame clones only, minus some. This table has just under 350,000 clones, roughly 86% appearing once. What was sequenced was peripheral blood. The receptors were sampled from a woman in her seventies with COVID-19, enrolled during active disease.

The rearrangement joins TRBV10-3 to TRBJ1-2; 10 bases are shared with TRBD1. The CDR3 spans 14 residues. V dropped 3 bases and J dropped 13; count of bases not matched to a gene: 11. The germline V gene has CDR1 ENHRY and CDR2 SYGVKD. The CDR3 DNA reads as TGTGCCATCAGTGATAAGGGACAGGGGAAGGTGGGCACCTTC. Translated, it gives CAISDKGQGKVGTF.

The chain recombines TRBV15 with TRBJ1-1, with D possibly being TRBD1 (5 bases). V lost 6 bases and J 4 bases, leaving 12 bases between the germline ends. Germline CDR1 is LNHNV and CDR2 is YYDKDF (reference sequence). The CDR3 length is 13 residues. For the CDR3, the DNA is TGTGCCACCAGAAAACTCAGGGTCACTGAAGCTTTCTTT. Translation gives CATRKLRVTEAFF.

The chain recombines TRBV7-2 with TRBJ2-3; D not resolved. Trimming cost V 4 bases and J 2 bases, with 7 bases left between them. From germline, CDR1 is SGHTA and CDR2 FQGNSA. This CDR3 comprises 13 residues. CDR3 nucleotide sequence: TGTGCCAGCAGCTCCTATTTCACAGATACGCAGTATTTT. This gives the protein CASSSYFTDTQYF.

V is TRBV6-5 and J is TRBJ1-6; tentative D call: TRBD1 (6 bases). Trimming took 6 bases from V and 7 from J, leaving 13 bases between them. The germline gives CDR1 MNHEY, CDR2 SVGAGI. CDR3 size: 14 residues. CDR3 in DNA: TGTGCCAGCAGGTACAGGGACTGGAATTCACCCCTCCACTTT. It codes for CASRYRDWNSPLHF.

The chain employs TRBV4-3 and TRBJ1-4; a possible D gene is TRBD1 (6 bases). This CDR3 has 13 amino acids. Trimming removed 5 bases from V and 6 bases from J, with 10 bases in between. Germline CDR1 LGHNA, CDR2 YSLEER. The CDR3 nucleotides are TGCGCCAGCAGCTACCGGACAGATGAAAAACTGTTTTTT. Protein: CASSYRTDEKLFF.

This clone has only a few counts. The chain links TRBV6-5 to TRBJ1-1; D remains unclear. V was trimmed by 0 bases and J by 1 base, leaving 9 bases between them. Germline CDR1 is MNHEY and CDR2 is SVGAGI. This CDR3 contains 15 residues. In nucleotides, the CDR3 is TGTGCCAGCAGTTACTCGCCTCAGAAGAACACTGAAGCTTTCTTT. Translated: CASSYSPQKNTEAFF.

The V call is TRBV24-1, the J call TRBJ1-2; D unresolved. CDR1 and CDR2 (germline): KGHDR, SFDVKD. Trimming removed 4 bases at V and 8 bases at J, with 16 bases between. The CDR3 spans 14 residues. The CDR3 DNA sequence: TGTGCCACCAGTGACCCGACTAGGCCCGGGGGCTACACCTTC. This gives the protein CATSDPTRPGGYTF.

This clone was detected a few times. This chain uses TRBV5-1 with TRBJ1-5; 7 positions agree with TRBD1. The germline CDR1 and CDR2 sequences are SGHRS and YFSETQ. V dropped 3 bases and J dropped 4; count of bases not matched to a gene: 7. This CDR3 is built from 15 residues. The CDR3 loop is CASSSTGEKNQPQHF. CDR3 in DNA: TGCGCCAGCAGCTCTACAGGGGAGAAGAATCAGCCCCAGCATTTT.

The chain combines TRBV28 with TRBJ1-1; 9 bases are a match to TRBD1. Losses at the gene ends were 5 bases for V and 7 bases for J; bases not matched to a gene: 11. Per germline, CDR1 MDHEN and CDR2 SYDVKM. CDR3 size: 15 residues. The chain's CDR3 is CASSPRTGVMIEAFF. The CDR3 coding sequence is TGTGCCAGCAGTCCACGGACAGGGGTTATGATTGAAGCTTTCTTT.

The chain combines TRBV5-1 with TRBJ1-1, with 8 bases matching TRBD1. This CDR3 has 17 amino acids. Germline V lookup: CDR1 SGHRS, CDR2 YFSETQ. V trimming: 0 bases; J trimming: 1 base; junction bases outside the gene matches: 8. CDR3 region: CASSLAPTGDRNTEAFF. The CDR3 DNA follows: TGCGCCAGCAGCTTGGCCCCGACAGGGGATCGGAACACTGAAGCTTTCTTT.

This chain links TRBV27 with TRBJ1-2, with 9 bases identical to TRBD1. Germline loops: CDR1 MNHEY, CDR2 SMNVEV (reference sequence). The length of the CDR3 is 15 residues. Trimming took 5 bases from V and 2 from J; bases not matched to a gene: 6. In DNA, the CDR3 is TGTGCCAGCAGTATCCGACAGGGGGAAAACTATGGCTACACCTTC. This encodes CASSIRQGENYGYTF.

The J gene is TRBJ2-7, the V gene TRBV19; TRBD1 agrees at 8 bases. This CDR3 has 18 amino acids. Germline assignment: CDR1 LNHDA and CDR2 SQIVND (reference sequence). Germline trimming cut 1 base from V and 6 bases from J; bases unmatched to any gene: 17. The CDR3 loop is CASSIASGCWDRPSEQYF. CDR3 DNA sequence: TGTGCCAGTAGTATAGCCTCTGGGTGTTGGGACAGGCCTTCCGAGCAGTACTTC.

V gene TRBV29-1 combines with J gene TRBJ1-2; D is possibly TRBD1 (6 bases). Trimming shortened V by 4 bases and J by 11 bases, and 14 bases separated the two germline ends. CDR1 and CDR2 (germline): SQVTM, ANQGSEA. The CDR3 totals 11 residues. CDR3 nucleotide sequence: TGCAGCGTTGTTGGCGATACAGGGTACACCTTC. Translation gives CSVVGDTGYTF.

The V gene is TRBV7-2, the J gene TRBJ1-2; tentatively, D is TRBD1 (5 bases). The CDR3 is made up of 16 amino acids. Germline V lookup: CDR1 SGHTA, CDR2 FQGNSA. V lost 1 base and J 0 bases, leaving 12 bases between the germline ends. This CDR3 reads CASSLVTGLTNYGYTF. DNA of the CDR3: TGTGCCAGCAGCTTAGTAACAGGCTTAACTAACTATGGCTACACCTTC.

V is TRBV28 and J is TRBJ1-1; D is uncertain. V lost 3 bases, J lost 6 bases, and 11 bases lay in between. This CDR3 has 13 amino acids. CDR1 is MDHEN, CDR2 SYDVKM, per germline. This chain's CDR3 is CASSFGVQAEAFF. In DNA, the CDR3 is TGTGCCAGCAGTTTCGGGGTGCAGGCTGAAGCTTTCTTT.

This clone appeared a few times. This rearrangement joins TRBV30 to TRBJ1-6; 8 bases fit TRBD1. Trimming cost V 2 bases and J 9 bases; bases outside gene matches: 6. Germline CDR1 is GTSNPN and CDR2 is SVGIG (reference sequence). This CDR3 is built from 14 residues. CDR3 sequence: CAWSRGQAFSPLHF. The CDR3 DNA reads TGTGCCTGGAGTAGGGGACAGGCCTTTTCACCCCTCCACTTT.

The chain combines TRBV24-1 with TRBJ2-6; D is uncertain. CDR3 length: 14 residues. Germline-derived CDR1 and CDR2 are KGHDR and SFDVKD. The V end lost 0 bases, the J end lost 4 bases, and 3 bases lay between the germline ends. CDR3 in amino acids: CATSDLTGANVLTF. Here the CDR3 DNA reads TGTGCCACCAGTGATTTGACAGGGGCCAACGTCCTGACTTTC.

This chain uses TRBV7-3 with TRBJ1-1; 8 nucleotides match TRBD1. V was clipped by 5 bases and J by 1 base; unmatched bases: 6. The CDR3 consists of 15 residues. Germline V gene lookup returns CDR1 SGHTA and CDR2 FQGTGA. The chain's CDR3 is CASSLLGTGNTEAFF. The CDR3 coding sequence is TGTGCCAGCAGCCTTCTCGGGACAGGGAACACTGAAGCTTTCTTT.

This chain joins TRBV5-4 and TRBJ2-3; weak D call: TRBD1 (6 bases). Per germline, CDR1 SGHNT and CDR2 YYREEE (reference sequence). Trimming cost V 4 bases and J 5 bases, with 17 bases left between them. The CDR3 has 15 amino acids. CDR3 sequence (DNA): TGTGCCAGCAGCGTCAGTCCAGGGGCGGGAGATACGCAGTATTTT. It codes for CASSVSPGAGDTQYF.

V and J are TRBV6-5 and TRBJ1-1; possible D gene TRBD1, 5 bases. V was pared by 2 bases and J by 1 base, with 11 bases between. Looked up from germline, CDR1 is MNHEY and CDR2 is SVGAGI. This CDR3 has 15 amino acids. The CDR3 protein is CASSYIRVQNTEAFF. In DNA, the CDR3 is TGTGCCAGCAGTTACATCAGGGTTCAGAACACTGAAGCTTTCTTT.

The chain couples TRBV5-1 to TRBJ2-1; TRBD2 matches at 8 bases. This CDR3 region has 16 residues. V lost 0 bases and J lost 2; bases outside the gene matches: 4. Germline CDR1 SGHRS, CDR2 YFSETQ. CDR3 residues: CASSLERGPPYNEQFF. In DNA, the CDR3 is TGCGCCAGCAGCTTGGAGCGGGGGCCCCCCTACAATGAGCAGTTCTTC.

This chain joins TRBV6-5 and TRBJ1-5, with D possibly matching TRBD1 (6 bases). This CDR3 contains 12 residues. Trimming stripped 8 bases from V and 2 bases from J, with 7 bases between. The germline V gene encodes CDR1 MNHEY and CDR2 SVGAGI. The CDR3 nucleotides read TGTGCCAGCCGGACAGGCAATCAGCCCCAGCATTTT. This sequence encodes CASRTGNQPQHF.

The chain combines TRBV12-5 with TRBJ2-5, with unresolved D. The CDR3 has 12 amino acids. Trimming shortened V by 4 bases and J by 13 bases, and 16 bases separated the two germline ends. Germline CDR1 reads LGHNT; CDR2 reads FRNRAP. The CDR3 coding sequence is TGTGCTAGTGGTTCTGGCCAGAACCGCTGGTACTTC. This sequence encodes CASGSGQNRWYF. Full variable domain (missing parts from reference TRBV12-5 and TRBJ2-5): DARVTQTPRHKVTEMGQEVTMRCQPILGHNTVFWYRQTMMQGLELLAYFRNRAPLDDSGMPKDRFSAEMPDATLATLKIQPSEPRDSAVYFCASGSGQNRWYFGPGTRLLVL.

This clone was seen a single time. The chain combines TRBV7-2 with TRBJ1-3; D gene unclear. CDR1 is SGHTA and CDR2 is FQGNSA in the germline V gene. Trimming removed 5 bases from V and 1 base from J, with 9 bases in between. This CDR3 is 14 amino acids long. As DNA, the CDR3 is TGTGCCAGCAGCCCCGGAGGGTCTGGAAACACCATATATTTT. Translation gives CASSPGGSGNTIYF. Variable domain in full (rest from reference TRBV7-2 and TRBJ1-3): GAGVSQSPSNKVTEKGKDVELRCDPISGHTALYWYRQSLGQGLEFLIYFQGNSAPDKSGLPSDRFSAERTGGSVSTLTIQRTQQEDSAVYLCASSPGGSGNTIYFGEGSWLTVV.

About this clone itself: Relative to the germline gene, one junction end is altered; a read error may explain this. The V and J genes are TRBV4-3 and TRBJ1-1, with D hard to call. This CDR3 contains 13 residues. Germline loops: CDR1 LGHNA, CDR2 YSLEER. The CDR3 region is CASSKEGGTEAFF. CDR3 in DNA: TGCGCCAGCAGCAAAGAGGGAGGTACTGAAGCTTTCTTT.

This clone was picked up one time. This chain connects TRBV3-1 (or the pseudogene TRBV3-2) to TRBJ1-5; TRBD1 matches 7 bases. Germline CDR1 LGHDT, CDR2 YNNKEL (reference sequence). The CDR3 length is 17 residues. After removal of 3 bases from V and 5 bases from J, the junction contained 13 bases not matched to a gene. The CDR3 nucleotides are TGTGCCAGCAGCCAGGGCTCAGGGGGATACTTTGATCAGCCCCAGCATTTT. Protein product: CASSQGSGGYFDQPQHF.